This is a list of T cell receptor beta chains from one sample in a study of T cells in localized non-small cell lung cancer. The method was immunoSEQ multiplex PCR; TCRdb's version includes in-frame clones alone and lacks a portion of them. The sample has about 34,000 clones, approximately 94% seen once. Material: peripheral blood, obtained before any cancer treatment. The receptors were sampled from a woman aged 35 to 70 with stage I lung adenocarcinoma. CDR3s include the opening cysteine and the closing phenylalanine or tryptophan. A D gene is named only where the DNA matches it firmly. Size tells how often a clone was seen (once, few, many) or the class of an expanded clone, and some rows leave it out.

d_gene	abundance	j_gene	v_gene	CDR3aa	CDR3nt
NA	NA	TRBJ1-2	TRBV14	CASSQGQEYGYTF	TGTGCCAGCAGCCAAGGACAGGAGTATGGCTACACCTTC
NA	NA	TRBJ1-3	TRBV18	CASSLDGHSGNTIYF	TGTGCCAGCTCCCTCGATGGCCACTCTGGAAACACCATATATTTT
NA	NA	TRBJ1-1	TRBV18	CASSPGGTPEAFF	TGTGCCAGCTCACCGGGCGGGACTCCTGAAGCTTTCTTT
NA	NA	TRBJ1-2	TRBV7-6	CASSLHDGTPAAGNPRYGYTF	TGTGCCAGCAGCTTACACGATGGGACCCCGGCCGCGGGCAATCCCCGCTATGGCTACACCTTC
NA	NA	TRBJ2-6	TRBV2	CASTRGIASGANVLTF	TGTGCCAGCACTAGGGGAATCGCCTCTGGGGCCAACGTCCTGACTTTC
NA	NA	TRBJ1-1	TRBV7-9	CASSVQHLNQYRVGTEAFF	TGTGCCAGCAGCGTCCAACACCTAAACCAATACAGGGTTGGAACTGAAGCTTTCTTT
TRBD2	once	TRBJ2-2	TRBV29-1	CSVEMRTSGILNTGELFF	TGCAGCGTTGAAATGAGGACTAGCGGAATCTTGAACACCGGGGAGCTGTTTTTT
TRBD1	NA	TRBJ2-7	TRBV4-1	CASSEDRDRQYF	TGCGCCAGCAGCGAAGACAGGGATCGGCAGTACTTC
NA	NA	TRBJ1-2	TRBV9	CASSPRGDYGYTF	TGTGCCAGCAGCCCGAGAGGGGACTATGGCTACACCTTC
TRBD1	NA	TRBJ1-3	TRBV6-1	CASSATGAGGNTIYF	TGTGCCAGCAGTGCGACAGGGGCTGGTGGAAACACCATATATTTT
NA	NA	TRBJ2-4	TRBV10-1	CASGPDRPAKNIQYF	TGCGCCAGCGGTCCGGACAGACCAGCCAAAAACATTCAGTACTTC
TRBD1	NA	TRBJ2-5	TRBV9	CASSVDRGRETQYF	TGTGCCAGCAGCGTAGACAGGGGCCGGGAGACCCAGTACTTC
NA	NA	TRBJ2-2	TRBV27	CASSFRRLNTGELFF	TGTGCCAGCAGTTTCAGACGATTGAACACCGGGGAGCTGTTTTTT
NA	NA	TRBJ1-2	TRBV11-3	CASSLGTTNYGYTF	TGTGCCAGCAGCTTGGGCACAACTAACTATGGCTACACCTTC
TRBD2	NA	TRBJ2-1	TRBV10-1	CATPGLAGGKDCEQFF	TGCGCCACCCCGGGACTAGCGGGAGGTAAGGATTGTGAGCAGTTCTTC
NA	NA	TRBJ2-3	TRBV13	CASSLAGVMTQYF	TGTGCCAGCAGCTTAGCTGGGGTTATGACGCAGTATTTT
NA	once	TRBJ1-1	TRBV6-6	CASIDFRVNTEAFF	TGTGCCAGCATCGACTTTCGGGTGAACACTGAAGCTTTCTTT
TRBD1	NA	TRBJ2-7	TRBV10-3	CAIRRGTGSHEQYF	TGTGCCATCAGGAGAGGGACAGGGTCGCACGAGCAGTACTTC
NA	NA	TRBJ2-1	TRBV9	CASSVQVGLEQFF	TGTGCCAGCAGCGTACAGGTAGGACTCGAGCAGTTCTTC
TRBD1	NA	TRBJ1-1	TRBV2	CASSEIRTGGWGGNTEAFF	TGTGCCAGCAGTGAAATTAGGACAGGGGGCTGGGGGGGAAACACTGAAGCTTTCTTT
NA	NA	TRBJ2-3	TRBV7-9	CASSLRGSQLVTDTQYF	TGTGCCAGCAGCCTCCGTGGGTCCCAACTGGTCACAGATACGCAGTATTTT
NA	NA	TRBJ2-5	TRBV15	CATSPRWGGQETQYF	TGTGCCACCAGCCCGCGGTGGGGAGGCCAAGAGACCCAGTACTTC
NA	NA	TRBJ1-5	TRBV10-3	CAISEGLSNQPQHF	TGTGCCATCAGTGAAGGCCTTAGCAATCAGCCCCAGCATTTT
NA	NA	TRBJ1-1	TRBV27	CASSTWDAEAFF	TGTGCCAGCAGTACATGGGACGCCGAAGCTTTCTTT
TRBD2	NA	TRBJ2-1	TRBV18	CASSPSSGTYNEQFF	TGTGCCAGCTCACCATCTAGCGGGACATACAATGAGCAGTTCTTC
TRBD2	NA	TRBJ2-7	TRBV7-2	CASSLNRAGVGEQYF	TGTGCCAGCAGCTTGAACCGAGCGGGAGTGGGCGAGCAGTACTTC
TRBD2	NA	TRBJ2-1	TRBV7-2	CASSLRALAGVYSYNEQFF	TGTGCCAGCAGCCTAAGAGCTCTAGCGGGGGTCTACTCCTACAATGAGCAGTTCTTC
NA	NA	TRBJ2-1	TRBV18	CASSPLTPGPYNEQFF	TGTGCCAGCTCACCGTTAACACCGGGACCCTACAATGAGCAGTTCTTC
NA	NA	TRBJ2-2	TRBV7-9	CASSLARVLAIRTGELFF	TGTGCCAGCAGCTTAGCCCGGGTACTAGCTATTCGAACCGGGGAGCTGTTTTTT
TRBD1	NA	TRBJ1-2	TRBV29-1	CSVTQWQGDGYTF	TGCAGCGTGACCCAATGGCAGGGGGACGGCTACACCTTC
NA	NA	TRBJ1-6	TRBV7-9	CASSLDGKASPLHF	TGTGCCAGCAGCTTAGATGGGAAAGCATCACCCCTCCACTTT
NA	NA	TRBJ2-7	TRBV7-2	CASSLGVSYEQYF	TGTGCCAGCAGCTTAGGGGTCTCCTACGAGCAGTACTTC
NA	NA	TRBJ2-7	TRBV7-2	CASSLLAGTQYF	TGTGCCAGCAGCTTATTGGCCGGGACGCAGTACTTC
TRBD1	NA	TRBJ2-2	TRBV19	CASSRQGNTGELFF	TGTGCCAGTAGCAGACAGGGGAACACCGGGGAGCTGTTTTTT
NA	NA	TRBJ2-7	TRBV6-5	CASSYNGPYEQYF	TGTGCCAGCAGTTATAACGGTCCCTACGAGCAGTACTTC
TRBD1	NA	TRBJ2-5	TRBV5-1	CASSRDSTGETQYF	TGCGCCAGCAGCCGGGACAGTACCGGGGAGACCCAGTACTTC
NA	NA	TRBJ1-6	TRBV4-3	CASSQDMRQFEVSPLHF	TGCGCCAGCAGCCAAGATATGAGACAGTTTGAGGTATCACCCCTCCACTTT
NA	NA	TRBJ2-2	TRBV19	CASSISRVTTGELFF	TGTGCCAGTAGTATAAGCAGGGTAACGACCGGGGAGCTGTTTTTT